This TCR beta chain is from a study of blood T cell repertoires in COVID-19. About the study: Donors in the United States, Italy and Spain gave samples during acute or convalescent COVID-19. From T cells, B-cell-depleted T cells, or PBMCs came the material, which was cDNA or gDNA.

Original analysis: Estimates of nucleated cell counts were drawn from the amplification of reference gene primers. Assay: immunoSEQ multiplex PCR; the TCRdb copy retains only in-frame clones and omits some. The V and J calls and clone size were taken over from that table, and D and trimming were inferred from the DNA. The data show some 130,000 clones, more than 70% seen once. Germline trimming cut 5 bases from V and 5 bases from J; bases unmatched to any gene: 6. CDR1 and CDR2 (germline): SGHNT, YYREEE (reference sequence). The CDR3 loop spans 14 amino acids. The rearrangement links TRBV5-4 to TRBJ1-1; TRBD1 aligns across 10 bases. The sequencing input was peripheral blood. This clonotype originated in a man in his 70s with acute or convalescent COVID-19. CDR3 sequence: CASREGQGSTEAFF. CDR3 nucleotides: TGTGCCAGCAGGGAGGGACAGGGGTCTACTGAAGCTTTCTTT.